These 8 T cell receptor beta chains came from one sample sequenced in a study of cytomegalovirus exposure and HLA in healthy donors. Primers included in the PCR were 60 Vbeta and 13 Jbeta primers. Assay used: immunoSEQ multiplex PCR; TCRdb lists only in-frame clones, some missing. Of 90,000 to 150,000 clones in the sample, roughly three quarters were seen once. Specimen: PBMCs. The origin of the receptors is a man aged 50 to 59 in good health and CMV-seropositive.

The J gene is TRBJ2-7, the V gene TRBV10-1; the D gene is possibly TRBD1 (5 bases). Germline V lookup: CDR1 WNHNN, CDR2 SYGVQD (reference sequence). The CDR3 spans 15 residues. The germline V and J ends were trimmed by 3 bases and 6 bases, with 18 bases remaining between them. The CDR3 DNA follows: TGCGCCAGCAGTGAAAGTGCCAGGGCAATGGTCGAGCAGTACTTC. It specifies CASSESARAMVEQYF.

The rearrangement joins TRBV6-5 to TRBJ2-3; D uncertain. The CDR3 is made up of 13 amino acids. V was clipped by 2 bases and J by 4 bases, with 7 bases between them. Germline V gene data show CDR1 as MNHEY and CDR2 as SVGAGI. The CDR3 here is CASSYGASDTQYF. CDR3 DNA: TGTGCCAGCAGTTACGGTGCGTCAGATACGCAGTATTTT.

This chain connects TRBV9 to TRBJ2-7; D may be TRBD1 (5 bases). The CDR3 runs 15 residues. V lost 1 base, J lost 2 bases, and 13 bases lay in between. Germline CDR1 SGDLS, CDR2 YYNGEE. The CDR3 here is CASSVSSGLPYEQYF. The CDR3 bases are TGTGCCAGCAGCGTATCGTCAGGGCTACCCTACGAGCAGTACTTC.

CDR3 sequence reads: CASTPVYEQYF. CDR3 coding DNA: TGTGCCAGCACCCCTGTCTACGAGCAGTACTTC. The rearrangement uses TRBV2 and TRBJ2-7; D ambiguous. The CDR3 is made up of 11 amino acids. Trimming removed 7 bases at V and 3 bases at J, with 7 bases between. Germline-derived CDR1 and CDR2 are SNHLY and FYNNEI.

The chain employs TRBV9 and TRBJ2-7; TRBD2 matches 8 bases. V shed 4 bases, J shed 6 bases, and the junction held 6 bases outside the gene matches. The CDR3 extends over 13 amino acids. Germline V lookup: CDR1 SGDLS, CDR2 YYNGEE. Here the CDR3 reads CASSKAGGREQYF. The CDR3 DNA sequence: TGTGCCAGCAGCAAGGCGGGAGGTCGCGAGCAGTACTTC.

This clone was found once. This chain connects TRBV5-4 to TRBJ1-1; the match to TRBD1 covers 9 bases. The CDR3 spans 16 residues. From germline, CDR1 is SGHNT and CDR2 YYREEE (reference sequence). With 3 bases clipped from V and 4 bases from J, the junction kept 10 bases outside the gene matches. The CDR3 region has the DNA TGTGCCAGCAGCTCAGGGGACAGGGCGGTGGCCACTGAAGCTTTCTTT. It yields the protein CASSSGDRAVATEAFF.

The CDR3 region has the DNA TGTGCCAGCAGCTTAGGGGCGGGAGCCCCTTGGTACAATGAGCAGTTCTTC. It specifies CASSLGAGAPWYNEQFF. The rearrangement joins TRBV7-9 to TRBJ2-1, with TRBD2 identical over 7 bases. CDR3 length equals 17 residues. The germline gives CDR1 SEHNR, CDR2 FQNEAQ (reference sequence). After removal of 1 base from V and 4 bases from J, the junction contained 10 bases not matched to a gene.

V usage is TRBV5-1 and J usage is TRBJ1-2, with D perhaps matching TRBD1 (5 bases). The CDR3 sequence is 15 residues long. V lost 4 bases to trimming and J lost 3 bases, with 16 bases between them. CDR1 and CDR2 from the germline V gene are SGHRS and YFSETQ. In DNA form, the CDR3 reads TGCGCCAGCAGCCCCCGGGCCCCGGGGGACTATGGCTACACCTTC. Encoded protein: CASSPRAPGDYGYTF.